The entry that follows covers one T cell receptor beta chain sequence. The data stem from a study of blood T cells in healthy people across ages. For the study at large: Template switching recovered approximately one barcoded beta molecule for every two T cells.

Primed by a sample-barcoded 5' primer and a J-beta primer mix, a second PCR proceeded for about 6 to 12 cycles. Each CDR3 protein gets one entry after TCRdb re-called the 5' RACE reads with MiXCR. This sample carries about 680,000 distinct CDR3 sequences, around 45% of them seen once, and the ten largest clones take 30% to 35%. The sequence came from an older woman in good health. The sample taken for sequencing was blood.

The CDR3 coding sequence is TGTGCCAGCAGCTTGTCCGCTAGCGGCTTGGCCTCCTACAATGAGCAGTTCTTC. Translation: CASSLSASGLASYNEQFF. The genes are TRBV5-6 and TRBJ2-1, with 7 bases fitting TRBD2. Germline V CDR1 and CDR2: SGHDT, YYEEEE. The CDR3 is 18 residues long. The V gene end was trimmed by 1 base and the J gene end by 0 bases; junction bases not matched to a gene: 10.